This T cell receptor (beta chain) was profiled in a study of memory CD4+ T cells and cytomegalovirus serostatus. Findings and caveats of the study: Median bootstrapped AUC for CMV status was just under 0.97 originally, less than 0.92 US-trained.

The sort gate was single viable CD3+CD4+CD8-CD45RO+ cells for memory CD4+ T cells. Generated by immunoSEQ multiplex PCR, the TCRdb table keeps only in-frame clones and is missing some. The table shows 61,000 or so clones, with 80% occurring only once. V was trimmed by 0 bases and J by 0 bases, leaving 18 bases between them. CDR1 is SGHAT, CDR2 FQNNGV, per germline. The length of the CDR3 is 19 residues. This clone turned up a few times. Its specificity is not known. This receptor was taken from an adult in good health and CMV-seronegative. Some clones in this sample may be carry-over from other donors' samples. The rearrangement links TRBV11-2 to TRBJ2-1; perhaps TRBD1 as D (6 bases). Sequencing used memory CD4+ T cells from blood. CDR3 DNA: TGTGCCAGCAGCTTAGATGGGCAGGGGATTACGAGCTCCTACAATGAGCAGTTCTTC. This encodes CASSLDGQGITSSYNEQFF.